This T cell receptor (beta chain) was observed in a study of CD4 and CD8 cells across lung adenocarcinoma regions. The CDR3 runs 13 residues. A single record per CDR3 protein comes from TCRdb applying MiXCR to the PCR reads. The data show 3,000 or so distinct CDR3 sequences, with 50% to 75% seen just once and 18% held by the top ten. Localized lung adenocarcinoma, a non-small cell lung cancer, affected the donors. Sequencing was performed on CD4+ T cells from the margin of a lung tumor. This receptor was identified in a female donor with lung adenocarcinoma. The CD4 and CD8 labels of this study may be unreliable. This chain links TRBV12-3 or TRBV12-4 with TRBJ2-3, with D unclear. The J call could be wrong; TRBJ2-1 is a better fit for the DNA end. The CDR3 is CASTPGSYNEQFF. CDR3 in DNA: TGTGCCAGCACCCCGGGTAGCTACAATGAGCAGTTCTTC.